The 21 T cell receptor beta chains presented below share a single source sample, sequenced in a study of OX40 agonist ivuxolimab in advanced cancers. Here immunoSEQ multiplex PCR was the method, and the copy in TCRdb shows in-frame clones only, minus some. The data hold around 83,000 clones, with roughly 89% observed a single time. Specimen: CD4+ or CD8+ T cells sorted from blood, collected in a trial of the OX40 agonist ivuxolimab. All receptors come from an adult with an advanced solid tumor such as melanoma, head and neck, liver or kidney cancer.

The chain recombines TRBV5-1 with TRBJ2-7; weak D call: TRBD2 (6 bases). CDR3 size: 15 residues. Between the trimmed V and J ends, which lost 4 bases and 7 bases, there was a span of 21 bases. Germline CDR1 SGHRS, CDR2 YFSETQ. The CDR3 nucleotides read TGCGCCAGCAGCCCCAACGGTAACCCGGCGGGAGAGCAGTACTTC. As protein: CASSPNGNPAGEQYF. The full variable domain, with the rest looked up from reference TRBV5-1 and TRBJ2-7, is KAGVTQTPRYLIKTRGQQVTLSCSPISGHRSVSWYQQTPGQGLQFLFEYFSETQRNKGNFPGRFSGRQFSNSRSEMNVSTLELGDSALYLCASSPNGNPAGEQYFGPGTRLTVT.

This clone was found once. The chain carries TRBV5-4 and TRBJ2-7; the D gene is possibly TRBD2 (6 bases). Trimming took 2 bases from V and 7 from J, leaving 16 bases between them. Germline CDR1 is SGHNT and CDR2 is YYREEE (reference sequence). The CDR3 extends over 14 amino acids. As DNA, the CDR3 is TGTGCCAGCAGCTTTGCCGGGACTCCCCAAGAGCAGTACTTC. It codes for CASSFAGTPQEQYF.

This chain uses TRBV4-2 with TRBJ2-1; 14 nucleotides match TRBD2. The CDR3 runs 18 residues. Germline V lookup: CDR1 LGHNA, CDR2 YNFKEQ. Germline trimming cut 3 bases from V and 7 bases from J; bases unmatched to any gene: 11. The CDR3 loop is CASSHHLLTSGRDNEQFF. In DNA, the CDR3 is TGTGCCAGCAGCCACCACCTCCTGACTAGCGGGAGGGATAATGAGCAGTTCTTC.

The chain links TRBV21-1 to TRBJ2-7. TRBV21-1 is recorded as a pseudogene. This CDR3 has 13 amino acids. The CDR3 DNA reads as TGTGCCAGCTGTCTAGCAGGGAAGTGCGAGCAGTACTTC. This sequence encodes CASCLAGKCEQYF.

This clone was counted a single time. The V and J genes are TRBV6-1 and TRBJ2-7; TRBD1 matches at 7 bases. V shed 3 bases, J shed 2 bases, and the junction held 10 bases outside the gene matches. Looked up from germline, CDR1 is MNHNS and CDR2 is SASEGT. This CDR3 is built from 16 residues. The CDR3 reads CASSEFGTVAPYEQYF. The CDR3 bases are TGTGCCAGCAGTGAGTTCGGGACAGTGGCGCCCTACGAGCAGTACTTC.

The genes are TRBV25-1 and TRBJ2-7; D remains ambiguous. V was trimmed by 1 base and J by 1 base, leaving 8 bases between them. CDR1 is MGHDK and CDR2 is SYGVNS in the germline V gene. CDR3 length: 14 amino acids. This CDR3 reads CASSESAGSYEQYF. The CDR3 DNA follows: TGTGCCAGCAGTGAATCGGCAGGATCCTACGAGCAGTACTTC.

The chain has TRBV11-2 and TRBJ2-7; TRBD1 agrees at 8 bases. J gave up 3 bases and V 8 bases, and 3 bases lay outside the gene matches. CDR1 SGHAT and CDR2 FQNNGV come from the germline V gene. This CDR3 is built from 12 residues. The CDR3 DNA sequence: TGTGCCAGCGGACAGGGATTCTACGAGCAGTACTTC. This translates into CASGQGFYEQYF.

This sequence joins TRBV19 and TRBJ2-7; 7 bases are shared with TRBD2. Germline trimming cut 5 bases from V and 6 bases from J; bases unmatched to any gene: 10. The V gene's germline CDR1 is LNHDA and CDR2 SQIVND (reference sequence). CDR3 size: 14 residues. DNA of the CDR3: TGTGCCAGTAGTTCGAGGGGAGGGCCACCCGAGCAGTACTTC. It codes for CASSSRGGPPEQYF.

The CDR3, as DNA: TGCGCCAGCAGTGAGTCGAGGGGGCAGGGGAAGCTCGGGCAGTACTTC. It codes for CASSESRGQGKLGQYF. The chain carries TRBV10-2 and TRBJ2-7, with 7 bases matching TRBD1. This CDR3 is built from 16 residues. Germline V CDR1 and CDR2: WSHSY, SAAADI. The V segment lost 0 bases and the J segment 9 bases; nucleotides outside the gene matches: 14.

The rearrangement joins TRBV30 to TRBJ1-1, with 7 positions matching TRBD1. This CDR3 is built from 14 residues. The trim removed 5 bases at V and 1 base at J, leaving 7 bases unmatched. Per the germline V gene, CDR1 is GTSNPN and CDR2 is SVGIG (reference sequence). This CDR3 reads CAWFRRGRNTEAFF. The CDR3 DNA reads TGTGCCTGGTTTAGAAGGGGGCGGAACACTGAAGCTTTCTTT.

In this sample, this clone is medium-sized. This chain links TRBV5-6 with TRBJ1-4; D call uncertain. Germline values: CDR1 SGHDT, CDR2 YYEEEE. CDR3 length: 14 amino acids. Trimming removed 3 bases at V and 5 bases at J, with 11 bases between. As DNA, the CDR3 is TGTGCCAGCAGCTCCCTACAGACAAATGAAAAACTGTTTTTT. Translation: CASSSLQTNEKLFF. The whole variable domain, filled in from reference TRBV5-6 and TRBJ1-4, reads DAGVTQSPTHLIKTRGQQVTLRCSPKSGHDTVSWYQQALGQGPQFIFQYYEEEERQRGNFPDRFSGHQFPNYSSELNVNALLLGDSALYLCASSSLQTNEKLFFGSGTQLSVL.

The chain links TRBV7-8 to TRBJ2-5; D possibly matches TRBD1 or TRBD2 (5 bases each). The germline gives CDR1 SGHVS, CDR2 FQNEAQ. This CDR3 is built from 14 residues. The ends were cut back, 5 bases at V and 2 bases at J, with 12 bases in the middle. CDR3 protein: CASSITGPQETQYF. Here the CDR3 DNA reads TGTGCCAGCAGCATTACGGGGCCTCAAGAGACCCAGTACTTC.

CDR3: CAWSVPDRGNTEAFF. Here the CDR3 DNA reads TGTGCCTGGAGTGTACCCGACAGGGGGAACACTGAAGCTTTCTTT. This chain joins TRBV30 and TRBJ1-1; TRBD1 matches 8 bases. The ends lost 0 bases at V and 1 base at J; junction bases unmatched: 4. This CDR3 has 15 amino acids. Per germline, CDR1 GTSNPN and CDR2 SVGIG (reference sequence).

The CDR3 region is CSVISGTGGNQPQHF. For the CDR3, the DNA is TGCAGCGTTATTTCCGGGACAGGGGGCAATCAGCCCCAGCATTTT. This sequence joins TRBV29-1 and TRBJ1-5; TRBD1 matches 10 bases. V shed 5 bases and J 2 bases; nucleotides not matched to a gene: 6. In germline, CDR1 is SQVTM, CDR2 ANQGSEA. This CDR3 is 15 amino acids long. Combining the CDR3 with reference TRBV29-1 and TRBJ1-5 gives the whole variable domain SAVISQKPSRDICQRGTSLTIQCQVDSQVTMMFWYRQQPGQSLTLIATANQGSEATYESGFVIDKFPISRPNLTFSTLTVSNMSPEDSSIYLCSVISGTGGNQPQHFGDGTRLSIL.

The V call is TRBV6-5, the J call TRBJ2-6, with no clear D. Trimming took 7 bases from V and 0 from J, leaving 10 bases between them. CDR1 is MNHEY, CDR2 SVGAGI, per germline. The CDR3 contains 15 residues. CDR3 nucleotides: TGTGCCAGCAAGAAGTTAAGCTCTGGGGCCAACGTCCTGACTTTC. It is translated as CASKKLSSGANVLTF.

V gene TRBV5-4 combines with J gene TRBJ2-2, with TRBD2 matching 13 bases. Germline V gene data show CDR1 as SGHNT and CDR2 as YYREEE (reference sequence). Trimming at V came to 3 bases and at J to 4 bases, leaving 3 bases not matched to a gene. The CDR3 is 16 residues long. The CDR3 DNA follows: TGTGCCAGCAGCTCCGGGACTAGCGGGGCCACCGGGGAGCTGTTTTTT. It encodes CASSSGTSGATGELFF.

The chain recombines TRBV2 with TRBJ2-1; the match to TRBD2 covers 11 bases. The CDR3 is made up of 17 amino acids. From germline, CDR1 is SNHLY and CDR2 FYNNEI. The V gene end was trimmed by 5 bases and the J gene end by 1 base; junction bases not matched to a gene: 7. The CDR3 loop is CASSPLLAGVSYNEQFF. The DNA for the CDR3 is TGTGCCAGCAGTCCATTACTAGCGGGAGTTTCCTACAATGAGCAGTTCTTC.

V is TRBV5-1 and J is TRBJ2-2; D may correspond to TRBD1 or TRBD2 (5 bases each). The V end lost 4 bases, the J end lost 5 bases, and 12 bases lay between the germline ends. The CDR3 sequence is 14 residues long. Germline V CDR1 and CDR2: SGHRS, YFSETQ. Here the CDR3 reads CASSTGTETGELFF. CDR3 DNA sequence: TGCGCCAGCAGCACCGGGACCGAAACCGGGGAGCTGTTTTTT.

V usage is TRBV29-1 and J usage is TRBJ2-7; possible D gene TRBD2, 6 bases. This CDR3 has 17 amino acids. The germline V gene has CDR1 SQVTM and CDR2 ANQGSEA. CDR3 protein: CSAGPGFFGGDPYEQYF. CDR3 sequence (DNA): TGCAGTGCTGGGCCGGGGTTTTTCGGAGGGGACCCATACGAGCAGTACTTC.

The V call is TRBV30, the J call TRBJ2-7; 8 positions match TRBD1. J was trimmed by 3 bases and V by 5 bases; bases with no gene match: 6. The CDR3 consists of 13 residues. CDR1 GTSNPN and CDR2 SVGIG come from the germline V gene (reference sequence). CDR3 DNA: TGTGCCTGGGGGAGACAGGGGCGCTACGAGCAGTACTTC. It specifies CAWGRQGRYEQYF.

This clone was seen once. The chain couples TRBV25-1 to TRBJ2-5; possible D gene TRBD1, 6 bases. The V and J ends lost 2 bases and 4 bases respectively, with 14 bases between them. Germline CDR1 MGHDK, CDR2 SYGVNS. The CDR3 spans 15 residues. The CDR3 spells CASSETLQGAETQYF. DNA for the CDR3: TGTGCCAGCAGTGAAACCCTACAGGGAGCAGAGACCCAGTACTTC.